These T cell receptor beta chains were read from a single sample in a study of OX40 agonist ivuxolimab in advanced cancers. Sequencing used immunoSEQ multiplex PCR; TCRdb keeps in-frame clones, though not all of them. The sample shows approximately 90,000 clones, 88% of them seen only once. The material sequenced was CD4+ or CD8+ T cells sorted from blood, taken in a trial of the OX40 agonist ivuxolimab. The receptors shown here come from an adult with an advanced solid tumor such as melanoma, head and neck, liver or kidney cancer. Each CDR3 is given with its conserved first and last residue. D genes are given only for firm matches. Only some rows state a clone size, as once, few, many or a class for expanded clones.

d_gene: TRBD1
abundance: NA
v_gene: TRBV6-6
j_gene: TRBJ1-1
CDR3aa: CASSPGQGATNTEAFF
CDR3nt: TGTGCCAGCAGTCCAGGACAGGGGGCGACGAACACTGAAGCTTTCTTT

d_gene: TRBD1
abundance: NA
v_gene: TRBV4-3
j_gene: TRBJ1-3
CDR3aa: CASSQGFRQGAGNTIYF
CDR3nt: TGCGCCAGCAGCCAAGGATTCCGACAGGGGGCTGGAAACACCATATATTTT

d_gene: NA
abundance: once
v_gene: TRBV5-1
j_gene: TRBJ1-2
CDR3aa: CASSLWATDYGYTF
CDR3nt: TGCGCCAGCAGCTTGTGGGCGACAGACTATGGCTACACCTTC

d_gene: NA
abundance: NA
v_gene: TRBV4-2
j_gene: TRBJ1-1
CDR3aa: CASSQDGGAEAFF
CDR3nt: TGTGCCAGCAGCCAAGACGGCGGGGCTGAAGCTTTCTTT

d_gene: TRBD1
abundance: NA
v_gene: TRBV9
j_gene: TRBJ1-4
CDR3aa: CASSANRGSGEKLFF
CDR3nt: TGTGCCAGCAGCGCGAACAGGGGGTCGGGTGAAAAACTGTTTTTT

d_gene: TRBD1
abundance: NA
v_gene: TRBV25-1
j_gene: TRBJ2-7
CDR3aa: CASSDLNKYRGSEQYF
CDR3nt: TGTGCCAGCAGTGACCTTAACAAATACAGGGGAAGCGAGCAGTACTTC

d_gene: TRBD1
abundance: few
v_gene: TRBV5-4
j_gene: TRBJ2-7
CDR3aa: CASSRDRASYEQYF
CDR3nt: TGTGCCAGCAGCCGGGACAGGGCGTCGTACGAGCAGTACTTC

d_gene: NA
abundance: NA
v_gene: TRBV25-1
j_gene: TRBJ1-3
CDR3aa: CASSEDLLGSGNTIYF
CDR3nt: TGTGCCAGCAGTGAAGACCTACTCGGCTCTGGAAACACCATATATTTT

d_gene: NA
abundance: NA
v_gene: TRBV6-5
j_gene: TRBJ2-1
CDR3aa: CASSYSAGAHNEQFF
CDR3nt: TGTGCCAGCAGTTACTCCGCGGGGGCCCACAATGAGCAGTTCTTC

d_gene: TRBD1
abundance: NA
v_gene: TRBV23-1
j_gene: TRBJ1-6
CDR3aa: CASRTDRGRESPLHF
CDR3nt: TGCGCCAGCAGGACCGACAGGGGGCGGGAGTCACCCCTCCACTTT